This TCR beta chain appears in the sequencing data of a study of T cells in Graves' hyperthyroidism and ophthalmopathy. This clonotype showed up many times. The CDR3 regions of TCR beta were amplified from RNA transcripts. HTBI primers drove first-round RT-PCR of the TCR CDR3. Each CDR3 protein gets one entry after TCRdb re-called the multiplex PCR reads with MiXCR. Of hundreds of thousands of distinct CDR3 sequences in the sample, about 16% were seen once. This clonotype originated in a middle-aged man with Graves' hyperthyroidism. Specimen: blood.

The CDR3 nucleotides read TGTGCCAGCAGCTTAAACGACAGACGAACGCAGTATTTT. Translating it yields CASSLNDRRTQYF. This chain joins TRBV7-6 and TRBJ2-3; TRBD1 might be the D (5 bases). V was trimmed by 2 bases and J by 9 bases, leaving 12 bases between them. There are 13 residues in the CDR3. Germline assignment: CDR1 SGHVS and CDR2 FNYEAQ.